These T cell receptor beta chains were read from a single sample in a study of blood T cells in healthy people across ages. TCRdb used MiXCR to reprocess the 5' RACE reads, holding one entry per CDR3 protein. The data show a few hundred thousand distinct CDR3 sequences, with 52% seen just once and approximately 51% held by the top ten. Sequenced input: blood. Receptors were obtained from a man in his sixties in good health. CDR3s leave out the opening cysteine and the closing phenylalanine or tryptophan. A D gene is named only where the DNA matches it firmly. The size field is filled for only some rows; it gives once, few, many or a size class.

J: TRBJ1-5; V: TRBV7-6; size: .; D: .; CDR3: ASSSGASNQPQH
J: TRBJ2-3; V: TRBV7-8; size: .; D: TRBD2; CDR3: ASSFVGGGRTDTQY
J: TRBJ2-2; V: TRBV29-1; size: .; D: .; CDR3: SVDGKNTGELF
J: TRBJ2-2; V: TRBV5-1; size: .; D: .; CDR3: ASSLGTWNTGELF
J: TRBJ2-5; V: TRBV2; size: .; D: .; CDR3: ASSVQGIPKETQY
J: TRBJ2-3; V: TRBV28; size: .; D: .; CDR3: ASSPGLPGPQY
J: TRBJ1-2; V: TRBV12-3/TRBV12-4; size: .; D: TRBD1; CDR3: ASTDGQGGNYGYT
J: TRBJ1-2; V: TRBV20-1; size: .; D: .; CDR3: SARAARGMGYGYT
J: TRBJ2-7; V: TRBV25-1; size: .; D: TRBD1; CDR3: ASSVTGGKYEQY
J: TRBJ2-3; V: TRBV5-1; size: .; D: TRBD2; CDR3: ASSLAARSGSTDTQY
J: TRBJ2-5; V: TRBV5-1; size: few; D: TRBD2; CDR3: ASSLGGLAGEETQY
J: TRBJ2-7; V: TRBV7-9; size: .; D: TRBD1; CDR3: ASSVTGGITSYEQY
J: TRBJ1-2; V: TRBV29-1; size: .; D: TRBD1; CDR3: SAGDRGAGYT
J: TRBJ2-5; V: TRBV4-3; size: .; D: .; CDR3: ASSSWNNEQY
J: TRBJ2-1; V: TRBV20-1; size: .; D: TRBD2; CDR3: SARESGRGLAGSYNEQF
J: TRBJ1-2; V: TRBV6-2/TRBV6-3; size: .; D: .; CDR3: ASSYTNYGYT
J: TRBJ2-5; V: TRBV5-1; size: .; D: TRBD1; CDR3: ASSGGQRIAETQY
J: TRBJ1-2; V: TRBV28; size: .; D: TRBD1; CDR3: ASNSGTGVRGYT
J: TRBJ2-3; V: TRBV7-2; size: .; D: TRBD1; CDR3: ASRQDGTGVY
J: TRBJ2-5; V: TRBV7-8; size: .; D: .; CDR3: ASSRPTVQETQY
J: TRBJ2-5; V: TRBV6-2/TRBV6-3; size: .; D: TRBD2; CDR3: ASSYSPLAGGETQY
J: TRBJ1-1; V: TRBV12-3/TRBV12-4; size: .; D: TRBD1; CDR3: ASSLGSGRGLGEAF
J: TRBJ2-7; V: TRBV20-1; size: .; D: .; CDR3: SAGDVGQHGSYEQY
J: .; V: TRBV4-3; size: few; D: .; CDR3: ASERRGSKSIYEQY
J: TRBJ2-7; V: TRBV10-3; size: many; D: .; CDR3: AISDLLQGRYEQY
J: .; V: TRBV7-2; size: .; D: .; CDR3: ASSYSEGIGEQY
J: TRBJ2-7; V: TRBV28; size: .; D: .; CDR3: ASSLSPSYEQY
J: TRBJ2-7; V: TRBV5-1; size: few; D: .; CDR3: ASSKGRGVYEQY
J: TRBJ2-7; V: TRBV7-9; size: .; D: TRBD1; CDR3: ASSSSQGEIDEQY
J: TRBJ1-5; V: TRBV12-3/TRBV12-4; size: .; D: .; CDR3: ASSLGVRQPQH
J: TRBJ2-1; V: TRBV18; size: .; D: .; CDR3: ATSHEGDQF
J: TRBJ2-7; V: TRBV28; size: .; D: .; CDR3: ATGDPYEQY
J: .; V: TRBV7-9; size: few; D: TRBD2; CDR3: ASTEREGREQY
J: TRBJ1-2; V: TRBV7-9; size: few; D: .; CDR3: ASSLVSVNGYT
J: TRBJ2-4; V: TRBV28; size: .; D: TRBD1; CDR3: ASSLLGRTGAQGIQY
J: TRBJ2-5; V: TRBV7-2; size: many; D: .; CDR3: ASSLVVGGETQY
J: TRBJ2-6; V: TRBV10-3; size: .; D: TRBD1; CDR3: AISPGQDFAGANVLT
J: TRBJ1-5; V: TRBV6-5; size: .; D: .; CDR3: ASSSTVGAGNQPQH
J: TRBJ1-5; V: TRBV30; size: .; D: TRBD1; CDR3: AWSASDRGNQPQH
J: TRBJ2-1; V: TRBV29-1; size: .; D: .; CDR3: SVGGEVSAEQF
J: TRBJ2-5; V: TRBV20-1; size: .; D: .; CDR3: SPWGLARSQY
J: TRBJ2-5; V: TRBV5-6; size: .; D: .; CDR3: ASSFWGAREETQY
J: TRBJ1-2; V: TRBV24-1; size: .; D: .; CDR3: ATSDSGTDYGYT
J: TRBJ2-3; V: TRBV5-1; size: few; D: .; CDR3: ASSLAGGFGADTQY
J: TRBJ2-7; V: TRBV15; size: few; D: TRBD1; CDR3: ATSEGQGGPYEQY
J: TRBJ2-1; V: TRBV7-9; size: few; D: .; CDR3: ASSWQGEQF
J: TRBJ1-1; V: TRBV5-1; size: .; D: .; CDR3: ASSLQGWGTEAF
J: TRBJ1-2; V: TRBV20-1; size: .; D: .; CDR3: SAIRQVQGYGYT
J: TRBJ2-7; V: TRBV20-1; size: .; D: TRBD1; CDR3: SARDRQGLWGY
J: .; V: TRBV6-5; size: .; D: .; CDR3: ASSYSQGSTYEQY
J: TRBJ2-3; V: TRBV2; size: .; D: .; CDR3: ASSEIPDTQY
J: TRBJ1-1; V: TRBV12-3/TRBV12-4; size: .; D: .; CDR3: ASTVGTEAF
J: TRBJ2-1; V: TRBV5-1; size: .; D: .; CDR3: ASSLYPWTGGNVAAYNEQF